This paragraph reports one TCR beta chain. TCRdb's table, derived via immunoSEQ multiplex PCR, lists solely in-frame clones and lacks some. The repertoire holds tens of thousands of clones, with approximately 90% as singletons. This sample was included in a study of OX40 agonist ivuxolimab in advanced cancers. This CDR3 region has 16 residues. The V gene end was trimmed by 3 bases and the J gene end by 5 bases; junction bases not matched to a gene: 11. The material sequenced was CD4+ or CD8+ T cells sorted from blood, taken in a trial of the OX40 agonist ivuxolimab. The chain combines TRBV5-3 with TRBJ2-3; 8 nucleotides line up with TRBD2. TRBV5-3 is recorded as an ORF, its role being uncertain. The sequence derives from an adult with an advanced solid tumor such as melanoma, head and neck, liver or kidney cancer. For the CDR3, the DNA is TGTGCCAGAAGCTCCGGACTAGCCCTAGGAGGAGATACGCAGTATTTT. It is translated as CARSSGLALGGDTQYF.